These 3 T cell receptor beta chains were sequenced from one sample in a study of T cell responses to AZD1222 COVID-19 vaccine. Method: immunoSEQ multiplex PCR; TCRdb's copy keeps in-frame clones and lacks some. The sample comprises 82,000 or so clones, 90% to 95% of which are singletons, and around 4.9% rests with the top ten. The specimen was peripheral blood, collected on day 0 of AZD1222 vaccination. The receptors derive from an adult in good health.

Points on this clone: Other nucleotide sequences in the sample specify the same CDR3. This sequence joins TRBV6-5 and TRBJ1-2, with D perhaps TRBD1 (6 bases). CDR3 length equals 16 residues. Germline V gene sequence: CDR1 MNHEY, CDR2 SVGAGI. Trimming cost V 1 base and J 7 bases, with 19 bases left between them. The CDR3 DNA is TGTGCCAGCAGTTACTTAATACGAGGGGGGCTGGGTGGCTACACCTTC. This codes for CASSYLIRGGLGGYTF.

The rearrangement joins TRBV10-3 to TRBJ1-5; 7 positions match TRBD1. Germline V gene sequence: CDR1 ENHRY, CDR2 SYGVKD. J lost 3 bases, V lost 11 bases, and 7 bases had no gene match. The CDR3 loop spans 13 amino acids. The CDR3 DNA follows: TGTGCCGCCTGGGACAGCGACAATCAGCCCCAGCATTTT. Protein sequence: CAAWDSDNQPQHF.

The V call is TRBV3-1 (or the pseudogene TRBV3-2), the J call TRBJ2-7; 8 bases are shared with TRBD1. This CDR3 is built from 15 residues. CDR1 and CDR2 (germline): LGHDT, YNNKEL (reference sequence). After removal of 4 bases from V and 6 bases from J, the junction contained 11 bases not matched to a gene. CDR3 in DNA: TGTGCCAGCAGCCGCCCGGGACAGGTTCGTTTCGAGCAGTACTTC. It specifies CASSRPGQVRFEQYF.